This TCR beta chain was identified during a study of PD-L1 blockade in urothelial cancer. Study in general: Every 3 weeks, patients received intravenous atezolizumab 1,200 mg, beginning 2014. Chemotherapy regimens numbering 0 to 3 had been given to patients. There were a median of around 140,000 T cells in blood samples. General study points: Stronger expansion of tumor-associated clones in blood at 3 weeks distinguished durable-benefit patients.

Concerning this clone: Its cognate antigen is unknown.

The CDR3 extends over 11 amino acids. Germline V gives CDR1 DFQATT, CDR2 SNEGSKA (reference sequence). Trimming removed 6 bases from V and 6 bases from J, with 11 bases in between. Clones were sequenced by immunoSEQ multiplex PCR, and TCRdb holds only the in-frame ones, with some missing. This repertoire shows 100,000 or so clones, roughly nine tenths found once; its top ten account for approximately 1%. This receptor was obtained from a woman of 80 years or more with urothelial cancer. Sequenced material: PBMCs, taken around atezolizumab (anti-PD-L1) treatment. The gene calls are TRBV20-1 and TRBJ1-2; D remains unclear. The CDR3 loop reads CSAKGVHGYTF. CDR3 nucleotide sequence: TGCAGTGCAAAGGGAGTCCATGGCTACACCTTC.